This T cell receptor beta chain is drawn from a study of OX40 agonist ivuxolimab in advanced cancers. General study results and limits: CD4+ and CD8+ blood T cells expanded clonally by week 6 at 0.1 to 3.0 mg/kg. Also present in some nonresponders was a low level of normalized T-cell clonal expansion. Relative to CD4+ cells, CD8+ T cells on average had more expanded clones.

TCRdb's copy holds only in-frame clones and misses some; the assay was immunoSEQ multiplex PCR. The repertoire holds about 49,000 clones, with roughly 80% as singletons. V was pared by 5 bases and J by 5 bases, with 16 bases between. Germline values: CDR1 MNHNS, CDR2 SASEGT. The CDR3 runs to 14 residues. This clone is a singleton in its sample. As yet, its antigen is unknown. The source of this sequence is an adult with an advanced solid tumor such as melanoma, head and neck, liver or kidney cancer. The V call is TRBV6-1, the J call TRBJ2-7, with a tentative D call TRBD2 (6 bases). The source was CD4+ or CD8+ T cells sorted from blood, collected in a trial of the OX40 agonist ivuxolimab. The CDR3 here is CASSRGKGRHEQYF. CDR3 DNA: TGTGCCAGCAGTAGGGGCAAGGGGAGGCACGAGCAGTACTTC.